The 18 T cell receptor beta chains reported below all come from one sample, sequenced in a study of human T cells and chemical hapten exposure. TCRdb reprocessed the RACE reads via MiXCR and lists one record per CDR3 protein. The sample consists of 300,000 to 450,000 distinct CDR3 sequences, roughly 6% of them appearing once. Stated time point: pre-sensitization, week 0. The treatment was: therapeutic diphenylcyclopropenone sensitization with weekly scalp DPC. This material consisted of whole blood, taken in connection with sensitization to the hapten diphenylcyclopropenone (DPC). Receptor source: a woman between 18 and 29 years old with alopecia areata. Some clones in this sample may be carry-over from other donors' samples.

This clonotype has a count of ten or more. V and J are TRBV11-2 and TRBJ2-3; D gene unclear. In germline, CDR1 is SGHAT, CDR2 FQNNGV. The V gene lost 5 bases and the J gene lost 5 bases, with 11 bases spanning the gap. The CDR3 is made up of 13 amino acids. The CDR3 loop reads CASSPDTRDTQYF. CDR3 sequence (DNA): TGTGCCAGCAGCCCAGACACGAGAGATACGCAGTATTTT.

This clonotype was counted between two and nine times. The chain is built from TRBV24-1 and TRBJ2-3; D gene uncertain. CDR1 and CDR2 (germline): KGHDR, SFDVKD. This CDR3 region has 14 residues. V was pared by 6 bases and J by 0 bases, with 9 bases between. The CDR3 nucleotides are TGTGCCACCAGTAGGACGGCTAGCACAGATACGCAGTATTTT. Its translation: CATSRTASTDTQYF.

This clonotype was seen a few times. The chain joins TRBV4-3 to TRBJ2-3; 7 bases map to TRBD2. Per the germline V gene, CDR1 is LGHNA and CDR2 is YSLEER. The trim removed 4 bases at V and 4 bases at J, leaving 14 bases unmatched. The length of the CDR3 is 17 residues. In DNA, the CDR3 is TGCGCCAGCAGCCGGGGGAGGGGCTCTGTAATTTCAGATACGCAGTATTTT. Amino acid sequence: CASSRGRGSVISDTQYF.

In its sample, this clonotype was seen many times. The genes are TRBV20-1 and TRBJ2-1, with a tentative D call TRBD2 (5 bases). Trimming left V 3 bases short and J 12 bases short, with 12 bases between. The CDR3 has 11 residues. Germline values: CDR1 DFQATT, CDR2 SNEGSKA (reference sequence). The DNA of the CDR3 is TGCAGTGCTAGCGAGGGTCACGGGCAGTTCTTC. Translated, it gives CSASEGHGQFF.

Points on this clonotype: Just one base apart from a much larger clone, this may be a read error. The chain employs TRBV12-3 or TRBV12-4 and TRBJ1-1; 9 positions agree with TRBD1. Unmatched junction bases numbered 6, after V lost 7 bases and J lost 3 bases. This CDR3 contains 14 residues. The CDR3 sequence is CASTQGAMYTEAFF. CDR3 nucleotide sequence: TGTGCCAGCACACAGGGGGCCATGTACACTGAAGCTTTCTTT.

This sequence joins TRBV28 and TRBJ1-1, with 7 positions matching TRBD1. V dropped 4 bases and J dropped 5; count of bases not matched to a gene: 4. Germline V gene lookup returns CDR1 MDHEN and CDR2 SYDVKM. The CDR3 spans 13 residues. Here the CDR3 reads CASSSTGTTEAFF. The DNA for the CDR3 is TGTGCCAGCAGTTCGACAGGGACAACTGAAGCTTTCTTT.

This clonotype has ten or more counts. The chain has TRBV6-5 and TRBJ2-2; tentatively, D is TRBD2 (6 bases). CDR3 length: 14 residues. With 7 bases removed from V and 6 bases from J, the gap between germline ends came to 15 bases. Germline V gene sequence: CDR1 MNHEY, CDR2 SVGAGI. The CDR3 spells CASMTRVDAGELFF. DNA of the CDR3: TGTGCCAGCATGACTAGGGTAGACGCCGGGGAGCTGTTTTTT.

This clonotype has a handful of counts. V and J are TRBV6-5 and TRBJ1-1; D perhaps matches TRBD1 (5 bases). Between the trimmed V and J ends, which lost 6 bases and 7 bases, there was a span of 21 bases. The CDR3 extends over 15 amino acids. The V gene's germline CDR1 is MNHEY and CDR2 SVGAGI. CDR3 residues: CASSDPGTAIFEAFF. CDR3 DNA: TGTGCCAGCAGCGACCCCGGGACTGCTATTTTTGAAGCTTTCTTT.

The chain uses TRBV6-2 or TRBV6-3 and TRBJ1-1; D possibly corresponds to TRBD1 (5 bases). Trimming cost V 5 bases and J 8 bases, with 18 bases left between them. The CDR3 is 14 amino acids. The V gene's germline CDR1 is MNHEY and CDR2 SVGEGT. CDR3 sequence (DNA): TGTGCCAGCAGTCGTTCAGGCACCTGGGGGGAAGCTTTCTTT. Translating it yields CASSRSGTWGEAFF.

This clonotype has at least ten counts. The V gene is TRBV2, the J gene TRBJ1-1; 7 positions match TRBD1. This CDR3 is 14 amino acids long. The V and J ends lost 6 bases and 0 bases, in that order; junction bases with no gene match: 4. The germline V gene encodes CDR1 SNHLY and CDR2 FYNNEI. The CDR3: CASRGDSMNTEAFF. DNA for the CDR3: TGTGCCAGCAGGGGGGACAGCATGAACACTGAAGCTTTCTTT.

This clonotype was counted between two and nine times. This chain uses TRBV28 with TRBJ1-1; maybe TRBD1 (6 bases). The CDR3 contains 16 residues. Trimming shortened V by 5 bases and J by 0 bases, and 16 bases separated the two germline ends. The V gene's germline CDR1 is MDHEN and CDR2 SYDVKM. The CDR3 nucleotides read TGTGCCAGCAGTCCCCCGGGGGCTCAACTGAACACTGAAGCTTTCTTT. It codes for CASSPPGAQLNTEAFF.

This clonotype was counted at least ten times. The CDR3 DNA sequence: TGTGCCAGCAGCTTAGCCCCTCTAACTCAGAACACTGAAGCTTTCTTT. Protein sequence: CASSLAPLTQNTEAFF. The V call is TRBV7-2, the J call TRBJ1-1; D is uncertain. Trimming took 0 bases from V and 1 from J, leaving 12 bases between them. Germline CDR1 is SGHTA and CDR2 is FQGNSA. The CDR3 length is 16 residues.

This clonotype has at least ten counts. The chain carries TRBV20-1 and TRBJ2-3; D gene unclear. V was pared by 5 bases and J by 0 bases, with 9 bases between. Germline CDR1 is DFQATT and CDR2 is SNEGSKA (reference sequence). The CDR3 contains 13 residues. This chain's CDR3 is CSARIGSTDTQYF. DNA for the CDR3: TGCAGTGCTCGGATAGGGAGCACAGATACGCAGTATTTT.

The genes are TRBV20-1 and TRBJ1-5; TRBD1 might be the D (6 bases). The CDR3 extends over 15 amino acids. The germline gives CDR1 DFQATT, CDR2 SNEGSKA (reference sequence). V was clipped by 7 bases and J by 0 bases, with 16 bases between them. This CDR3 is CSGWDTRYSNQPQHF. Written as DNA, the CDR3 is TGCAGTGGGTGGGACACAAGGTATAGCAATCAGCCCCAGCATTTT.

This clonotype was recorded a few times. The rearrangement uses TRBV10-3 and TRBJ1-3, with no clear D. The CDR3 has 13 residues. CDR1 and CDR2 (germline): ENHRY, SYGVKD. V lost 4 bases, J lost 0 bases, and 4 bases lay in between. CDR3 bases: TGTGCCATCAGTGGGACCTCTGGAAACACCATATATTTT. Amino acid sequence: CAISGTSGNTIYF.

The V call is TRBV29-1, the J call TRBJ1-1, with D uncertain. The CDR3 is 13 amino acids. The V gene lost 3 bases and the J gene lost 5 bases, with 13 bases spanning the gap. In germline, CDR1 is SQVTM, CDR2 ANQGSEA. For the CDR3, the DNA is TGCAGCGTTGAGCTGTCACGGAGGACTGAAGCTTTCTTT. It encodes CSVELSRRTEAFF.

The sample holds many counts of this clonotype. The CDR3 sequence: CASSHKNRVPGELFF. Written as DNA, the CDR3 is TGTGCCAGCAGCCACAAGAACAGGGTTCCCGGGGAGCTGTTTTTT. The rearrangement links TRBV6-6 to TRBJ2-2; possibly TRBD1 for D (6 bases). The CDR3 has 15 amino acids. V lost 6 bases to trimming and J lost 6 bases, with 17 bases between them. Germline lookup yields CDR1 MNHNY and CDR2 SVGAGI (reference sequence).

This clonotype has a count of ten or more. The rearrangement links TRBV12-3 or TRBV12-4 to TRBJ1-5, with D possibly being TRBD1 (5 bases). CDR3 length: 14 residues. With 5 bases removed from V and 7 bases from J, the gap between germline ends came to 15 bases. CDR3 coding DNA: TGTGCCAGCAGTCAGACACCCGCAGGGCAGCCCCAGCATTTT. Translating it yields CASSQTPAGQPQHF.